These 18 T cell receptor beta chains share one sample of origin, sequenced in a study of technical replicates of blood from a few donors. The assay was immunoSEQ multiplex PCR, and TCRdb's table has in-frame clones only and misses some. The sample records 80,000 to 95,000 clones, roughly 96% being singletons. Sequenced: T cells isolated from PBMCs. The receptor source for this set is a human donor in good health.

The chain links TRBV6-6 to TRBJ2-3; 12 bases line up with TRBD2. This CDR3 spans 16 amino acids. V was pared by 4 bases and J by 2 bases, with 4 bases of the junction left unmatched. Germline CDR1 is MNHNY and CDR2 is SVGAGI (reference sequence). CDR3 coding DNA: TGTGCCAGCAGTTCCGGACTAGCGGGATCCACAGATACGCAGTATTTT. Translation: CASSSGLAGSTDTQYF.

J is TRBJ2-3 and V is TRBV9, with D maybe TRBD2 (7 bases). Germline CDR1 SGDLS, CDR2 YYNGEE. CDR3 length equals 16 residues. The V and J ends lost 0 bases and 3 bases respectively, with 14 bases between them. The chain's CDR3 is CASSVEGGGPTDTQYF. The CDR3 DNA follows: TGTGCCAGCAGCGTAGAAGGGGGAGGGCCAACAGATACGCAGTATTTT. The variable domain in full, completed from reference TRBV9 and TRBJ2-3, reads DSGVTQTPKHLITATGQRVTLRCSPRSGDLSVYWYQQSLDQGLQFLIQYYNGEERAKGNILERFSAQQFPDLHSELNLSSLELGDSALYFCASSVEGGGPTDTQYFGPGTRLTVL.

This chain joins TRBV9 and TRBJ2-5; D is perhaps TRBD2 (5 bases). This CDR3 has 15 residues. V lost 4 bases, J lost 1 base, and 14 bases lay in between. Germline V lookup: CDR1 SGDLS, CDR2 YYNGEE. The CDR3, as DNA: TGTGCCAGCAGCCCCCGTAGAGGACTCCAAGAGACCCAGTACTTC. Translating it yields CASSPRRGLQETQYF.

The J gene is TRBJ2-7, the V gene TRBV10-1; 9 positions agree with TRBD2. CDR1 and CDR2 (germline): WNHNN, SYGVQD (reference sequence). With V trimmed by 2 bases and J by 3 bases, 8 bases remained unmatched. The CDR3 contains 16 residues. The CDR3 protein is CASSEANSGRIYEQYF. DNA of the CDR3: TGCGCCAGCAGTGAGGCGAATAGCGGGAGAATCTACGAGCAGTACTTC.

The V and J genes are TRBV25-1 and TRBJ2-4, with a possible D match to TRBD2 (6 bases). The CDR3 is 15 residues long. Germline CDR1 reads MGHDK; CDR2 reads SYGVNS. Trimming took off 4 bases at V and 1 base at J, with 11 bases between the two ends. Here the CDR3 reads CASSGAEGAKNIQYF. Here the CDR3 DNA reads TGTGCCAGCAGTGGAGCGGAGGGGGCCAAAAACATTCAGTACTTC.

The V gene is TRBV29-1, the J gene TRBJ2-7, with 10 bases that match TRBD2. The CDR3 extends over 14 amino acids. Losses at the gene ends were 6 bases for V and 1 base for J; bases not matched to a gene: 6. In germline, CDR1 is SQVTM, CDR2 ANQGSEA. CDR3: CSVAGTSVSYEQYF. CDR3 coding DNA: TGCAGCGTGGCCGGGACTAGCGTATCCTACGAGCAGTACTTC.

The rearrangement joins TRBV19 to TRBJ2-5; TRBD1 agrees at 12 bases. The germline gives CDR1 LNHDA, CDR2 SQIVND (reference sequence). J lost 5 bases, V lost 3 bases, and 7 bases had no gene match. CDR3 size: 16 residues. The chain's CDR3 is CASSMGTGGFGETQYF. The CDR3 nucleotides read TGTGCCAGTAGTATGGGGACAGGGGGCTTTGGTGAGACCCAGTACTTC.

This clone was seen just once. This chain connects TRBV5-6 to TRBJ1-3; D perhaps matches TRBD1 (5 bases). Trimming pared 0 bases from V and 4 bases from J, leaving 8 bases between. This CDR3 comprises 14 residues. CDR1 SGHDT and CDR2 YYEEEE come from the germline V gene. CDR3 region: CASSLEGSGNTIYF. CDR3 nucleotides: TGTGCCAGCAGCTTGGAGGGGTCCGGAAACACCATATATTTT.

The gene calls are TRBV7-9 and TRBJ2-3; 8 bases are shared with TRBD2. V gave up 5 bases and J gave up 4 bases; unmatched junction bases: 11. This CDR3 contains 16 residues. Germline-derived CDR1 and CDR2 are SEHNR and FQNEAQ (reference sequence). In DNA form, the CDR3 reads TGTGCCAGCAGCCGACGCCGGGGACTAGATGCAGATACGCAGTATTTT. Residues: CASSRRRGLDADTQYF.

The CDR3 loop reads CASSPGDLKNIQYF. In DNA form, the CDR3 reads TGTGCCAGCAGCCCAGGGGACCTCAAAAACATTCAGTACTTC. V gene TRBV5-4 combines with J gene TRBJ2-4; D perhaps matches TRBD1 (6 bases). This CDR3 is built from 14 residues. Trimming took off 4 bases at V and 3 bases at J, with 11 bases between the two ends. Germline CDR1 is SGHNT and CDR2 is YYREEE (reference sequence).

V is TRBV21-1 and J is TRBJ1-4; TRBD1, as called in the table, went unchecked against the DNA. TRBV21-1 is shown as a pseudogene. This CDR3 comprises 13 residues. The CDR3: CASSKTQNEKLFF. DNA of the CDR3: TGTGCCAGCAGCAAAACCCAGAATGAAAAACTGTTTTTT.

J is TRBJ2-7 and V is TRBV7-6; 10 nucleotides line up with TRBD2. The CDR3 is 17 residues long. V dropped 2 bases and J dropped 1; count of bases not matched to a gene: 8. Germline CDR1 SGHVS, CDR2 FNYEAQ. DNA of the CDR3: TGTGCCAGCAGCTTACTCCCCGGGACTAGCGCATCCTACGAGCAGTACTTC. Translating gives CASSLLPGTSASYEQYF.

The chain links TRBV5-4 to TRBJ2-2, with 10 bases aligning to TRBD2. J lost 4 bases, V lost 0 bases, and 0 bases had no gene match. Germline-derived CDR1 and CDR2 are SGHNT and YYREEE (reference sequence). The CDR3 totals 15 residues. For the CDR3, the DNA is TGTGCCAGCAGCTTGGGACTAGCGGGCACCGGGGAGCTGTTTTTT. Its protein product is CASSLGLAGTGELFF.

The CDR3 nucleotides read TGTGCCACCAGCAGAGATAAGGAGACCGGGGAGCTGTTTTTT. This sequence encodes CATSRDKETGELFF. The gene calls are TRBV15 and TRBJ2-2; D is ambiguous. The CDR3 covers 14 residues. V was trimmed by 0 bases and J by 5 bases, leaving 7 bases between them. CDR1 and CDR2 (germline): LNHNV, YYDKDF (reference sequence).

The chain is built from TRBV7-2 and TRBJ1-2, with D possibly matching TRBD1 (5 bases). V gave up 3 bases and J gave up 3 bases, with 14 bases separating them. The germline V gene has CDR1 SGHTA and CDR2 FQGNSA. The CDR3 sequence is 15 residues long. For the CDR3, the DNA is TGTGCCAGCAGCTTGCGTCAAGGGGCGGACTATGGCTACACCTTC. As protein: CASSLRQGADYGYTF.

This clone appeared a single time. CDR3 sequence reads: CASSGLRDRILVAFF. Written as DNA, the CDR3 is TGTGCCAGCTCAGGACTCCGGGACAGGATATTGGTAGCTTTCTTT. This rearrangement joins TRBV18 to TRBJ1-1, with 8 positions matching TRBD1. Per the germline V gene, CDR1 is KGHSH and CDR2 is LQKENI. Germline trimming cut 5 bases from V and 10 bases from J; bases unmatched to any gene: 15. CDR3 length equals 15 residues.

The V and J genes are TRBV7-6 and TRBJ2-1, with 11 bases aligning to TRBD2. CDR3 size: 17 residues. J lost 1 base, V lost 4 bases, and 6 bases had no gene match. Per germline, CDR1 SGHVS and CDR2 FNYEAQ. The CDR3 bases are TGTGCCAGCAGCTCACCGACTAGCGGGGTTTCCTACAATGAGCAGTTCTTC. Amino acids: CASSSPTSGVSYNEQFF. Full variable domain (remainder filled in from reference TRBV7-6 and TRBJ2-1): GAGVSQSPRYKVTKRGQDVALRCDPISGHVSLYWYRQALGQGPEFLTYFNYEAQQDKSGLPNDRFSAERPEGSISTLTIQRTEQRDSAMYRCASSSPTSGVSYNEQFFGPGTRLTVL.

The chain carries TRBV19 and TRBJ2-7, with 10 positions matching TRBD1. In germline, CDR1 is LNHDA, CDR2 SQIVND (reference sequence). The CDR3 runs 15 residues. V dropped 9 bases and J dropped 7; count of bases not matched to a gene: 15. CDR3 bases: TGTGCCAGCGGGACTGTGGGGACAGGGGCATGGGAGCAGTACTTC. It yields the protein CASGTVGTGAWEQYF.